This entry lists 30 T cell receptor beta chains sequenced from one sample in a study of healthy donors' naive CD4 and CD8 T cells. Each TCR library used about 500 ng of total RNA and a linear amplification protocol. TCRdb fed the reads into MiXCR, producing one record per CDR3 protein. The sample holds some 190,000 distinct CDR3 sequences; under 85% are singletons and the top ten take roughly 2.4%. Source material: naive CD4+ and CD8+ T cells sorted from blood, pooled from several donors. The receptors were sampled from a pool of human donors in good health; the sample pools cells from several healthy donors.

The V gene is TRBV11-1, the J gene TRBJ2-5; no clear D. In germline, CDR1 is SGHAT, CDR2 FQDESV (reference sequence). The V gene lost 3 bases and the J gene lost 5 bases, with 16 bases spanning the gap. The CDR3 contains 15 residues. CDR3 residues: CASSLRNSDRETQYF. CDR3 nucleotides: TGTGCCAGCAGCTTGCGGAATTCAGATCGGGAGACCCAGTACTTC.

The chain is built from TRBV19 and TRBJ2-1; 10 nucleotides align to TRBD2. The junction had 10 bases not matched to a gene; V was cut back by 5 bases and J by 9 bases. The CDR3 is 15 residues long. Per the germline V gene, CDR1 is LNHDA and CDR2 is SQIVND (reference sequence). DNA of the CDR3: TGTGCCAGTAGTGGGCTAGCGGGAGATCGCGGTGAGCAGTTCTTC. This codes for CASSGLAGDRGEQFF.

The chain employs TRBV29-1 and TRBJ2-1; 9 bases map to TRBD2. The CDR3 loop spans 14 amino acids. The J segment lost 5 bases and the V segment lost 2 bases, leaving 4 bases of the junction unmatched. The germline V gene encodes CDR1 SQVTM and CDR2 ANQGSEA. CDR3 nucleotides: TGCAGCGTTGAACCGCTAGCGGGACACAATGAGCAGTTCTTC. Its translation is CSVEPLAGHNEQFF.

The chain carries TRBV29-1 and TRBJ1-2; 9 positions agree with TRBD1. Losses at the gene ends were 5 bases for V and 7 bases for J; bases not matched to a gene: 8. Germline loops: CDR1 SQVTM, CDR2 ANQGSEA. This CDR3 is 13 amino acids long. The CDR3 loop is CSVTRDRVGGYTF. The CDR3 DNA reads as TGCAGCGTTACCCGGGACAGGGTTGGTGGCTACACCTTC. Full variable domain (remainder filled in from reference TRBV29-1 and TRBJ1-2): SAVISQKPSRDICQRGTSLTIQCQVDSQVTMMFWYRQQPGQSLTLIATANQGSEATYESGFVIDKFPISRPNLTFSTLTVSNMSPEDSSIYLCSVTRDRVGGYTFGSGTRLTVV.

The chain recombines TRBV29-1 with TRBJ2-1; 8 bases are a match to TRBD2. Germline CDR1 and CDR2: SQVTM and ANQGSEA. This CDR3 contains 14 residues. Unmatched junction bases numbered 6, after V lost 1 base and J lost 7 bases. CDR3 protein: CSVEGVGLGNEQFF. Written as DNA, the CDR3 is TGCAGCGTTGAAGGGGTGGGACTAGGGAATGAGCAGTTCTTC.

This clonotype came up a few times. This CDR3 is CASSTRAGGETQYF. The CDR3 DNA is TGTGCCAGTAGTACCAGGGCCGGAGGAGAGACCCAGTACTTC. The rearrangement links TRBV19 to TRBJ2-5; D possibly uses TRBD1 or TRBD2 (5 bases each). The V and J ends lost 4 bases and 4 bases respectively, with 13 bases between them. The CDR3 has 14 amino acids. Germline CDR1 is LNHDA and CDR2 is SQIVND (reference sequence).

The chain carries TRBV6-2 or TRBV6-3 and TRBJ1-6, with a tentative D call TRBD1 (5 bases). The length of the CDR3 is 15 residues. V shed 1 base and J shed 8 bases, with 12 bases lying between them. CDR1 is MNHEY and CDR2 is SVGEGT in the germline V gene. The CDR3 loop reads CASSYFLTVDSPLHF. DNA for the CDR3: TGTGCCAGCAGTTACTTCCTGACAGTTGATTCACCCCTCCACTTT.

V usage is TRBV30 and J usage is TRBJ2-5, with 7 bases lining up with TRBD2. The V segment lost 0 bases and the J segment 4 bases; nucleotides outside the gene matches: 5. CDR1 and CDR2 (germline): GTSNPN, SVGIG (reference sequence). CDR3 length: 14 amino acids. In DNA form, the CDR3 reads TGTGCCTGGAGTGTATCGGGGGGAAGAGAGACCCAGTACTTC. This translates into CAWSVSGGRETQYF.

V is TRBV5-1 and J is TRBJ2-7, with a tentative D call TRBD2 (6 bases). V lost 6 bases to trimming and J lost 3 bases, with 10 bases between them. Germline V CDR1 and CDR2: SGHRS, YFSETQ. The CDR3 totals 12 residues. In nucleotides, the CDR3 is TGCGCCAGCAACGCGGGACGCTACGAGCAGTACTTC. Protein: CASNAGRYEQYF. The variable domain in full, completed from reference TRBV5-1 and TRBJ2-7, reads KAGVTQTPRYLIKTRGQQVTLSCSPISGHRSVSWYQQTPGQGLQFLFEYFSETQRNKGNFPGRFSGRQFSNSRSEMNVSTLELGDSALYLCASNAGRYEQYFGPGTRLTVT.

The table lists this clonotype with a few counts. The chain uses TRBV5-6 and TRBJ2-1; D gene unclear. The CDR3 has 14 amino acids. Looked up from germline, CDR1 is SGHDT and CDR2 is YYEEEE. Trimming removed 4 bases at V and 4 bases at J, with 12 bases between. This chain's CDR3 is CASSAQQLYNEQFF. The CDR3 bases are TGTGCCAGCAGCGCACAGCAGCTTTACAATGAGCAGTTCTTC.

V gene TRBV5-6 combines with J gene TRBJ2-1; D is unresolved. In germline, CDR1 is SGHDT, CDR2 YYEEEE. This CDR3 comprises 15 residues. Trimming shortened V by 0 bases and J by 2 bases, and 9 bases separated the two germline ends. CDR3 bases: TGTGCCAGCAGCTTGGGAAGTGGCGCCTACAATGAGCAGTTCTTC. Protein: CASSLGSGAYNEQFF. Supplemented by reference TRBV5-6 and TRBJ2-1, the full variable domain reads DAGVTQSPTHLIKTRGQQVTLRCSPKSGHDTVSWYQQALGQGPQFIFQYYEEEERQRGNFPDRFSGHQFPNYSSELNVNALLLGDSALYLCASSLGSGAYNEQFFGPGTRLTVL.

The chain recombines TRBV29-1 with TRBJ1-1; D may be TRBD1 (5 bases). Germline V lookup: CDR1 SQVTM, CDR2 ANQGSEA. The CDR3 contains 11 residues. Trimming cost V 6 bases and J 6 bases, with 11 bases left between them. In DNA, the CDR3 is TGCAGCGTAGGGGAAGGGGCTGAAGCTTTCTTT. It yields the protein CSVGEGAEAFF.

This clonotype is a singleton in its sample. The chain recombines TRBV19 with TRBJ1-1; D remains unclear. V lost 4 bases, J lost 5 bases, and 17 bases lay in between. Looked up from germline, CDR1 is LNHDA and CDR2 is SQIVND (reference sequence). The CDR3 spans 15 residues. The CDR3 here is CASSKGVGAGTEAFF. The CDR3 region has the DNA TGTGCCAGTAGTAAAGGAGTTGGCGCGGGGACTGAAGCTTTCTTT.

The chain uses TRBV19 and TRBJ1-2; no definite D call. This CDR3 region has 10 residues. Germline CDR1 LNHDA, CDR2 SQIVND (reference sequence). The V end lost 6 bases, the J end lost 3 bases, and 2 bases lay between the germline ends. In nucleotides, the CDR3 is TGTGCCAGTAGATACTATGGCTACACCTTC. This sequence encodes CASRYYGYTF.

The rearrangement links TRBV18 to TRBJ2-3; TRBD2 matches at 15 bases. The CDR3 runs 17 residues. The V and J ends lost 2 bases and 6 bases, in that order; junction bases with no gene match: 6. Germline V lookup: CDR1 KGHSH, CDR2 LQKENI. CDR3 loop: CASSPGTSGGPLDTQYF. The CDR3 DNA is TGTGCCAGCTCACCAGGGACTAGCGGGGGGCCGTTGGATACGCAGTATTTT.

The V gene is TRBV19, the J gene TRBJ2-1; 10 bases agree with TRBD2. The J segment lost 6 bases and the V segment lost 3 bases, leaving 5 bases of the junction unmatched. The CDR3 has 15 residues. Germline V lookup: CDR1 LNHDA, CDR2 SQIVND (reference sequence). The CDR3 reads CASSISLAGGNEQFF. The CDR3 nucleotides read TGTGCCAGTAGTATTTCGTTAGCGGGAGGCAATGAGCAGTTCTTC.

The chain couples TRBV6-6 to TRBJ2-7; 7 positions match TRBD1. V was clipped by 6 bases and J by 5 bases; unmatched bases: 10. This CDR3 contains 14 residues. CDR1 MNHNY and CDR2 SVGAGI come from the germline V gene (reference sequence). CDR3: CASRLDRVRDEQYF. CDR3 nucleotide sequence: TGTGCCAGCAGACTAGACAGGGTCAGGGACGAGCAGTACTTC.

This clonotype occurred a few times. This chain joins TRBV29-1 and TRBJ2-7; D is uncertain. Germline V gene data show CDR1 as SQVTM and CDR2 as ANQGSEA. Trimming left V 3 bases short and J 4 bases short, with 13 bases between. The CDR3 loop spans 13 amino acids. CDR3 sequence: CSVEWPDGYEQYF. CDR3 nucleotides: TGCAGCGTTGAGTGGCCAGATGGTTACGAGCAGTACTTC.

V is TRBV6-6 and J is TRBJ2-7; perhaps TRBD1 as D (5 bases). Germline V gene data show CDR1 as MNHNY and CDR2 as SVGAGI (reference sequence). Trimming pared 2 bases from V and 4 bases from J, leaving 12 bases between. CDR3 length: 14 residues. CDR3 sequence: CASSYELRGYEQYF. As DNA, the CDR3 is TGTGCCAGCAGTTACGAACTAAGGGGATACGAGCAGTACTTC.

V is TRBV19 and J is TRBJ2-1; TRBD1 is a possible D gene (6 bases). The V gene's germline CDR1 is LNHDA and CDR2 SQIVND (reference sequence). V lost 4 bases to trimming and J lost 10 bases, with 23 bases between them. The CDR3 contains 16 residues. The CDR3 coding sequence is TGTGCCAGTAGTACTCGGGGCAGGGGTCTCGTCGGAGAGCAGTTCTTC. It encodes CASSTRGRGLVGEQFF.

The CDR3 protein is CILTGFGNQPQHF. In DNA form, the CDR3 reads TGCATATTAACGGGGTTCGGCAATCAGCCCCAGCATTTT. The chain recombines TRBV29-1 with TRBJ1-5; D is ambiguous. In germline, CDR1 is SQVTM, CDR2 ANQGSEA. The CDR3 runs 13 residues.

J is TRBJ2-5 and V is TRBV20-1; 15 bases are a match to TRBD2. V was clipped by 3 bases and J by 2 bases; unmatched bases: 4. Germline values: CDR1 DFQATT, CDR2 SNEGSKA (reference sequence). The CDR3 is 16 amino acids. The CDR3 is CSASGTSGRLQETQYF. Here the CDR3 DNA reads TGCAGTGCTAGTGGGACTAGCGGGAGGTTGCAAGAGACCCAGTACTTC.

Only a few counts were recorded for this clonotype. The chain employs TRBV29-1 and TRBJ2-2; the D is unclear. The CDR3 runs 12 residues. Per the germline V gene, CDR1 is SQVTM and CDR2 is ANQGSEA. The V end lost 4 bases, the J end lost 4 bases, and 7 bases lay between the germline ends. Here the CDR3 reads CSVVGPTGELFF. The CDR3 nucleotides read TGCAGCGTTGTAGGTCCCACCGGGGAGCTGTTTTTT.

The chain employs TRBV6-5 and TRBJ1-2; D remains unclear. This CDR3 spans 13 amino acids. Germline loops: CDR1 MNHEY, CDR2 SVGAGI. Trimming took off 5 bases at V and 8 bases at J, with 15 bases between the two ends. Written as DNA, the CDR3 is TGTGCCAGCAGTCGTCGCCGCATCGGGGGCTACACCTTC. Translating gives CASSRRRIGGYTF.

The gene calls are TRBV14 and TRBJ1-1; 10 nucleotides agree with TRBD1. Germline values: CDR1 SGHDN, CDR2 FVKESK. This CDR3 comprises 16 residues. J gave up 3 bases and V 3 bases, and 7 bases lay outside the gene matches. The CDR3 here is CASSHHIGQGDTEAFF. CDR3 bases: TGTGCCAGCAGCCATCACATCGGACAGGGGGACACTGAAGCTTTCTTT.

The chain has TRBV6-5 and TRBJ1-1; D is possibly TRBD1 (6 bases). Per germline, CDR1 MNHEY and CDR2 SVGAGI. V lost 6 bases and J lost 11, with 22 bases in between. The CDR3 extends over 14 amino acids. CDR3 protein: CASSPPGSGGRAFF. The CDR3 region has the DNA TGTGCCAGCAGCCCACCGGGGTCCGGGGGGCGCGCTTTCTTT.

V usage is TRBV30 and J usage is TRBJ1-1; D unresolved. The germline V gene encodes CDR1 GTSNPN and CDR2 SVGIG (reference sequence). V gave up 2 bases and J gave up 4 bases, with 8 bases separating them. The CDR3 covers 12 residues. This CDR3 is CAWSPRCTEAFF. CDR3 in DNA: TGTGCCTGGAGTCCCCGATGCACTGAAGCTTTCTTT.

The gene calls are TRBV4-3 and TRBJ2-1, with D hard to call. In germline, CDR1 is LGHNA, CDR2 YSLEER. V was trimmed by 1 base and J by 1 base, leaving 8 bases between them. There are 15 residues in the CDR3. This CDR3 is CASSQVRMSYNEQFF. CDR3 sequence (DNA): TGCGCCAGCAGCCAAGTTAGGATGTCCTACAATGAGCAGTTCTTC.

The chain combines TRBV27 with TRBJ2-1; D is ambiguous. Germline CDR1 is MNHEY and CDR2 is SMNVEV (reference sequence). The V end was cut by 3 bases, the J end by 3 bases, with 9 bases between. The CDR3 runs 14 residues. The CDR3 DNA sequence: TGTGCCAGCAGTTTCCAGGATCTCTACAATGAGCAGTTCTTC. Its translation: CASSFQDLYNEQFF.

The chain links TRBV7-8 to TRBJ2-3, with 10 bases matching TRBD2. The CDR3 has 16 residues. The germline V gene encodes CDR1 SGHVS and CDR2 FQNEAQ. Losses at the gene ends were 3 bases for V and 2 bases for J; bases not matched to a gene: 5. The CDR3 protein is CASSFKLAGVTDTQYF. The CDR3 coding sequence is TGTGCCAGCAGCTTTAAGCTAGCGGGAGTCACAGATACGCAGTATTTT.